The 25 T cell receptor beta chains reported below all come from one sample, sequenced in a study of CXCR3 chemokines and chemotherapy response in bladder cancer. TCRdb re-derived calls from the PCR reads in MiXCR, one entry per CDR3 protein. The sample consists of about 8,100 distinct CDR3 sequences, roughly 12% of them appearing once. Sample acquisition took place from a patient whose treatment included neoadjuvant chemotherapy. Every receptor here comes from a human donor with bladder cancer that responded to neoadjuvant chemotherapy.

This clonotype was seen repeatedly, ten times or more. This rearrangement joins TRBV19 to TRBJ2-2; no reliable D call. Deletions cut 5 bases from V and 5 bases from J, with 12 bases between. CDR3 size: 14 residues. Germline V gives CDR1 LNHDA, CDR2 SQIVND (reference sequence). The CDR3 DNA is TGTGCCAGTAGTTACAGCATTTTAACCGGGGAGCTGTTTTTT. It codes for CASSYSILTGELFF. Full variable domain (outside the CDR3, taken from reference TRBV19 and TRBJ2-2): DGGITQSPKYLFRKEGQNVTLSCEQNLNHDAMYWYRQDPGQGLRLIYYSQIVNDFQKGDIAEGYSVSREKKESFPLTVTSAQKNPTAFYLCASSYSILTGELFFGEGSRLTVL.

Points on this clonotype: A far larger clone differs by one base, so this is likely a read error. The J gene is TRBJ2-3, the V gene TRBV6-6; no clear D. The CDR3 sequence is 13 residues long. CDR1 and CDR2 from the germline V gene are MNHNY and SVGAGI (reference sequence). V was shortened by 5 bases and J by 11 bases, with 17 bases between the two germline ends. The CDR3 sequence is CASSEAGKQKQYF. The CDR3 nucleotides are TGTGCCAGCAGTGAAGCCGGCAAGCAAAAGCAGTATTTT.

The CDR3 bases are TGTGCCATCAGTGAGTCAAGTGGATTTACCTCCTACGAGCAGTACTTC. As protein: CAISESSGFTSYEQYF. The chain combines TRBV10-3 with TRBJ2-7; D unresolved. The CDR3 has 16 residues. Trimming cost V 0 bases and J 0 bases, with 12 bases left between them. In germline, CDR1 is ENHRY, CDR2 SYGVKD.

This clonotype showed up many times. One junction end does not reproduce the germline sequence, and a read error may be involved. The V gene is TRBV7-2, the J gene TRBJ2-2; 12 bases are shared with TRBD2. The CDR3 is 17 residues long. The germline gives CDR1 SGHTA, CDR2 FQGNSA. The CDR3 bases are TGTGTCAGCAGCTTAGCTAGCGGGGGGGCGTACACCGGGGAGCTGTTTTTT. Protein product: CVSSLASGGAYTGELFF.

This clonotype was seen ten or more times. V and J are TRBV6-1 and TRBJ1-1; D is uncertain. The CDR3 has 12 amino acids. V dropped 2 bases and J dropped 10 bases, with 11 bases sitting between them. In germline, CDR1 is MNHNS, CDR2 SASEGT. CDR3 bases: TGTGCCAGCAGTGAATTAGGGTTTGGAGCTTTCTTT. This translates into CASSELGFGAFF.

In the case of this clonotype: A single base is all that separates this from a far larger clone, so a read error is likely. CDR3 in amino acids: CASSQAGSEQFF. CDR3 sequence (DNA): TGTGCCAGCAGCCAAGCGGGCTCCGAGCAGTTCTTC. The chain couples TRBV11-1 to TRBJ2-1, with TRBD2 as a possible D gene (6 bases). This CDR3 region has 12 residues. From germline, CDR1 is SGHAT and CDR2 FQDESV (reference sequence). V gave up 5 bases and J gave up 10 bases, with 12 bases separating them.

This clonotype was recorded a few times. This chain links TRBV11-1 with TRBJ1-2, with 7 nucleotides matching TRBD1. CDR3 length: 14 amino acids. Unmatched junction bases numbered 7, after V lost 3 bases and J lost 6 bases. The germline V gene encodes CDR1 SGHAT and CDR2 FQDESV (reference sequence). For the CDR3, the DNA is TGTGCCAGCAGCTTTGGACAGGTCGACAATGGCTACACCTTC. Translating it yields CASSFGQVDNGYTF.

This clonotype has ten or more counts. The chain is built from TRBV5-6 and TRBJ1-5; maybe TRBD1 (6 bases). This CDR3 contains 15 residues. The V end lost 3 bases, the J end lost 5 bases, and 15 bases lay between the germline ends. Looked up from germline, CDR1 is SGHDT and CDR2 is YYEEEE. This CDR3 reads CASSSTLGADQPQHF. CDR3 sequence (DNA): TGTGCCAGCAGCTCGACGTTGGGGGCTGATCAGCCCCAGCATTTT. The whole variable domain, remainder taken from reference TRBV5-6 and TRBJ1-5, is DAGVTQSPTHLIKTRGQQVTLRCSPKSGHDTVSWYQQALGQGPQFIFQYYEEEERQRGNFPDRFSGHQFPNYSSELNVNALLLGDSALYLCASSSTLGADQPQHFGDGTRLSIL.

This clonotype came up a few times. The V and J genes are TRBV12-3 or TRBV12-4 and TRBJ2-2; 14 bases align to TRBD2. The CDR3 extends over 16 amino acids. V shed 6 bases and J 4 bases; nucleotides not matched to a gene: 4. CDR3 loop: CASRRTSGGPTGELFF. The CDR3 DNA is TGTGCCAGCAGGCGGACTAGCGGGGGGCCCACCGGGGAGCTGTTTTTT.

The V call is TRBV30, the J call TRBJ2-5; D is perhaps TRBD2 (6 bases). The germline V gene has CDR1 GTSNPN and CDR2 SVGIG (reference sequence). CDR3 length: 13 amino acids. V lost 0 bases, J lost 5 bases, and 10 bases lay in between. The CDR3 DNA is TGTGCCTGGAGTGTGTCGGGGGTGGAGACCCAGTACTTC. Encoded protein: CAWSVSGVETQYF.

The rearrangement uses TRBV6-6 and TRBJ2-3; 15 nucleotides agree with TRBD2. The ends lost 11 bases at V and 1 base at J; junction bases unmatched: 7. The CDR3 is 16 residues long. The germline CDR1 and CDR2 sequences are MNHNY and SVGAGI (reference sequence). CDR3 DNA sequence: TGTGCCGTTCTAGGACTAGCGGGGGGGGGCACAGATACGCAGTATTTT. Amino acid sequence: CAVLGLAGGGTDTQYF.

Ten or more counts support this clonotype. This chain joins TRBV7-2 and TRBJ2-2; weak D call: TRBD2 (6 bases). CDR3 length: 15 residues. The V gene's germline CDR1 is SGHTA and CDR2 FQGNSA. Trimming removed 0 bases from V and 7 bases from J, with 12 bases in between. For the CDR3, the DNA is TGTGCCAGCAGCTTAGCGGGGGGTCCCCACGGGGAGCTGTTTTTT. Its protein product is CASSLAGGPHGELFF.

The rearrangement uses TRBV30 and TRBJ1-1, with no clear D. The CDR3 extends over 14 amino acids. V gave up 2 bases and J gave up 3 bases, with 13 bases separating them. Per the germline V gene, CDR1 is GTSNPN and CDR2 is SVGIG (reference sequence). This CDR3 reads CAWSPLSPYTEAFF. The CDR3 DNA is TGTGCCTGGAGTCCGCTTTCTCCCTACACTGAAGCTTTCTTT.

Details on this clonotype: The junction shows a germline mismatch at one end, possibly a read error. In DNA, the CDR3 is TGTGCCAGCAGTGGGATAGTCGGGACAACTGTCTACGAGCAGCACTTC. It encodes CASSGIVGTTVYEQHF. The gene calls are TRBV6-1 and TRBJ2-7, with D perhaps matching TRBD1 (6 bases). The CDR3 length is 16 residues. Germline values: CDR1 MNHNS, CDR2 SASEGT.

There are many counts of this clonotype. The chain employs TRBV19 and TRBJ1-5; D is uncertain. Germline CDR1 and CDR2: LNHDA and SQIVND (reference sequence). The CDR3 consists of 16 residues. Between the trimmed V and J ends, which lost 8 bases and 7 bases, there was a span of 24 bases. This CDR3 reads CASRLALSGVKQPQHF. CDR3 nucleotide sequence: TGTGCCAGTCGTCTTGCCCTCAGCGGGGTAAAACAGCCCCAGCATTTT.

This sequence joins TRBV6-1 and TRBJ2-1; TRBD2 matches 10 bases. This CDR3 comprises 15 residues. J gave up 7 bases and V 6 bases, and 9 bases lay outside the gene matches. The V gene's germline CDR1 is MNHNS and CDR2 SASEGT. CDR3 DNA: TGTGCCAGCAGAAGTAGCGGGGGGTCTTCGAATGAGCAGTTCTTC. Its protein product is CASRSSGGSSNEQFF.

This clonotype was observed a few times. The CDR3 sequence: CSADRQDETQYF. The CDR3 nucleotides are TGCAGTGCAGACCGACAGGATGAGACCCAGTACTTC. The chain recombines TRBV20-1 with TRBJ2-5, with D possibly being TRBD1 (6 bases). The V and J ends lost 6 bases and 5 bases respectively, with 13 bases between them. The CDR3 length is 12 residues. Germline V lookup: CDR1 DFQATT, CDR2 SNEGSKA (reference sequence).

This clonotype was recorded many times. V gene TRBV24-1 combines with J gene TRBJ2-3; 9 nucleotides align to TRBD1. J was trimmed by 2 bases and V by 7 bases; bases with no gene match: 12. This CDR3 contains 17 residues. Germline V gene data show CDR1 as KGHDR and CDR2 as SFDVKD. The chain's CDR3 is CATRANTGQGPTDTQYF. CDR3 sequence (DNA): TGTGCCACCAGAGCAAACACCGGACAGGGGCCCACAGATACGCAGTATTTT.

This clonotype is medium-sized (0.01 to 0.1%) by share. The chain couples TRBV6-6 to TRBJ1-3; 10 bases match TRBD1. Trimming cost V 0 bases and J 2 bases; bases outside gene matches: 4. Germline lookup yields CDR1 MNHNY and CDR2 SVGAGI (reference sequence). CDR3 length: 17 residues. For the CDR3, the DNA is TGTGCCAGCAGTTACTCATCCGGACAGGGGGCTGGAAACACCATATATTTT. Protein sequence: CASSYSSGQGAGNTIYF.

This clonotype was detected ten times or more. The CDR3 loop reads CASSPLDLGGRGGLAETQYF. For the CDR3, the DNA is TGTGCCAGCAGCCCACTTGACTTAGGCGGGCGGGGGGGCCTTGCGGAGACCCAGTACTTC. The chain carries TRBV7-2 and TRBJ2-5; 9 nucleotides match TRBD2. CDR1 and CDR2 from the germline V gene are SGHTA and FQGNSA. The CDR3 totals 20 residues. V was clipped by 5 bases and J by 5 bases; unmatched bases: 24.

This clonotype has at least ten counts. This chain connects TRBV13 to TRBJ2-5, with D possibly being TRBD2 (6 bases). The germline V and J ends were trimmed by 3 bases and 4 bases, with 15 bases remaining between them. The CDR3 loop spans 15 amino acids. CDR1 and CDR2 from the germline V gene are PRHDT and FYEKMQ (reference sequence). The CDR3 spells CASSFRSGGGETQYF. CDR3 nucleotide sequence: TGTGCCAGCAGCTTTCGCAGTGGGGGAGGAGAGACCCAGTACTTC.

By frequency in the sample, this clonotype is medium-sized. The chain is built from TRBV27 and TRBJ2-5; either TRBD1 or TRBD2 may fit D (6 bases each). Between the trimmed V and J ends, which lost 5 bases and 0 bases, there was a span of 19 bases. This CDR3 region has 17 residues. Germline CDR1 reads MNHEY; CDR2 reads SMNVEV (reference sequence). The CDR3: CASSLRGTLRYQETQYF. DNA for the CDR3: TGTGCCAGCAGTCTAAGGGGGACTCTTCGGTACCAAGAGACCCAGTACTTC.

This clonotype has at least ten counts. This sequence joins TRBV5-4 and TRBJ1-1, with 8 bases matching TRBD1. This CDR3 contains 16 residues. The germline V gene has CDR1 SGHNT and CDR2 YYREEE (reference sequence). The trim removed 4 bases at V and 3 bases at J, leaving 11 bases unmatched. The CDR3 protein is CASSPGQELRYTEAFF. In nucleotides, the CDR3 is TGTGCCAGCAGCCCGGGACAGGAGTTACGGTACACTGAAGCTTTCTTT.

In its sample, this clonotype ranks as medium-sized. The genes are TRBV29-1 and TRBJ2-3, with D tentatively TRBD1 or TRBD2 (5 bases each). The V end was cut by 7 bases, the J end by 6 bases, with 26 bases between. CDR1 and CDR2 (germline): SQVTM, ANQGSEA. This CDR3 has 16 residues. CDR3 nucleotides: TGCAGCGCCCTGTACCGGGACCCCAGTACGAGGGATACGCAGTATTTT. The encoded protein is CSALYRDPSTRDTQYF.

This clonotype was detected a few times. The chain links TRBV12-3 or TRBV12-4 to TRBJ1-2; tentative D call: TRBD1 (5 bases). The V gene lost 3 bases and the J gene lost 4 bases, with 12 bases spanning the gap. CDR3 size: 14 residues. The CDR3 DNA reads TGTGCCAGCAGTTTCGGTCAGGGCCCCTATGGCTACACCTTC. Protein: CASSFGQGPYGYTF.